The T cell receptor (beta chain) described here comes from a study of T cell responses to AZD1222 COVID-19 vaccine. Produced via immunoSEQ multiplex PCR; TCRdb's table is partial and in-frame only. The sample holds 95,000 to 150,000 clones, approximately 88% seen once. For this clone: What it binds is not known.

Study results and caveats: Along spike, vaccine-associated CD4 TCRs were found throughout, with dominance at 160-218 and 743-854. White British people made up most donors, females outnumbered males, and clonal diversity was possibly underestimated. Without day 14 samples, only post-peak T cell repertoires were studied.

CDR1 is SGHRS and CDR2 is YFSETQ in the germline V gene. The CDR3 has 15 amino acids. V was shortened by 1 base and J by 7 bases, with 15 bases between the two germline ends. The chain employs TRBV5-1 and TRBJ2-1, with D possibly matching TRBD1 (5 bases). This TCR was recovered from an adult in good health. Sequenced here: peripheral blood, sampled on day 0 of AZD1222 vaccination. This chain's CDR3 is CASSLSDTRENEQFF. The CDR3 bases are TGCGCCAGCAGCTTGTCGGACACCAGAGAGAATGAGCAGTTCTTC.